The T cell receptor (beta chain) under discussion was sequenced for a study of blood T cell repertoires in COVID-19. About the study: The analysed material was cDNA or gDNA that came from T cells, B-cell-depleted T cells, or PBMCs.

TCRdb's copy holds only in-frame clones and misses some; the assay was immunoSEQ multiplex PCR. The sample holds around 400,000 clones, about 89% seen once. Followed longitudinally, the Seattle patients had been enrolled during active infection. V was pared by 5 bases and J by 10 bases, with 14 bases of the junction left unmatched. The CDR3 consists of 15 residues. The germline V gene encodes CDR1 SEHNR and CDR2 FQNEAQ (reference sequence). Sequencing was carried out using peripheral blood. The sequence was collected from a woman in her fifties or sixties with COVID-19, enrolled during active disease. This sequence joins TRBV7-9 and TRBJ2-1; 7 positions match TRBD1. The CDR3 sequence: CASSRLGQAQGEQFF. CDR3 sequence (DNA): TGTGCCAGCAGCCGATTAGGACAGGCCCAGGGGGAGCAGTTCTTC.